The 4 T cell receptor beta chains below all came from one sample that was sequenced in a study of cytotoxic CD8 clonotypes in ibrutinib-treated CLL. Clones were sequenced by immunoSEQ multiplex PCR, and TCRdb holds only the in-frame ones, with some missing. The data contain some 150,000 clones, about 70% of them singletons. This specimen consisted of PBMCs, obtained after 24 months of ibrutinib treatment. The receptor source for this set is a human donor with chronic lymphocytic leukemia.

The chain combines TRBV6-1 with TRBJ1-2; 7 bases agree with TRBD1. The CDR3 loop spans 12 amino acids. V shed 8 bases, J shed 7 bases, and the junction held 7 bases outside the gene matches. From germline, CDR1 is MNHNS and CDR2 SASEGT. The CDR3 loop is CASLRGAGGYTF. In DNA, the CDR3 is TGTGCCAGCCTCAGGGGGGCGGGTGGCTACACCTTC.

This clone was detected once. The chain recombines TRBV2 with TRBJ2-2; 10 bases line up with TRBD1. CDR1 SNHLY and CDR2 FYNNEI come from the germline V gene. The CDR3 is 14 amino acids. V was clipped by 8 bases and J by 6 bases; unmatched bases: 6. The chain's CDR3 is CASEDRGLSGELFF. The DNA for the CDR3 is TGTGCCAGCGAAGACAGGGGGCTGTCCGGGGAGCTGTTTTTT.

The chain employs TRBV6-1 and TRBJ2-7; tentatively, D is TRBD2 (6 bases). The germline V gene encodes CDR1 MNHNS and CDR2 SASEGT. This CDR3 is 14 amino acids long. V lost 2 bases and J lost 0, with 8 bases in between. DNA for the CDR3: TGTGCCAGCAGTGAACAGGGAGGCTCCTACGAGCAGTACTTC. Encoded protein: CASSEQGGSYEQYF.

This clone came up once. The chain is built from TRBV5-1 and TRBJ1-1, with TRBD1 as a possible D gene (5 bases). The CDR3 consists of 15 residues. Trimming removed 2 bases at V and 7 bases at J, with 18 bases between. CDR1 is SGHRS and CDR2 is YFSETQ in the germline V gene. The DNA for the CDR3 is TGCGCCAGCAGCTTTGGGGCAGAGGGAAGCGGTGAAGCTTTCTTT. Translated, it gives CASSFGAEGSGEAFF.